This TCR beta chain is drawn from a study of cytomegalovirus exposure and HLA in healthy donors. This CDR3 is 16 amino acids long. The V end lost 3 bases, the J end lost 0 bases, and 12 bases lay between the germline ends. Germline values: CDR1 MGHRA, CDR2 YSYEKL. Use of 60 Vbeta and 13 Jbeta primers characterized the PCR. Profiling relied on immunoSEQ multiplex PCR, and the TCRdb table lists in-frame clones only, not all of them. The sample has 150,000 to 200,000 clones, 79% seen once. The sequence derives from a woman in her thirties or forties in good health and CMV-seronegative. This chain uses TRBV4-1 with TRBJ1-3; a weak D match, TRBD1 (5 bases). Sequenced material: PBMCs. The CDR3 here is CASSHRRDVSGNTIYF. The DNA of the CDR3 is TGCGCCAGCAGCCATCGCAGGGATGTCTCTGGAAACACCATATATTTT.